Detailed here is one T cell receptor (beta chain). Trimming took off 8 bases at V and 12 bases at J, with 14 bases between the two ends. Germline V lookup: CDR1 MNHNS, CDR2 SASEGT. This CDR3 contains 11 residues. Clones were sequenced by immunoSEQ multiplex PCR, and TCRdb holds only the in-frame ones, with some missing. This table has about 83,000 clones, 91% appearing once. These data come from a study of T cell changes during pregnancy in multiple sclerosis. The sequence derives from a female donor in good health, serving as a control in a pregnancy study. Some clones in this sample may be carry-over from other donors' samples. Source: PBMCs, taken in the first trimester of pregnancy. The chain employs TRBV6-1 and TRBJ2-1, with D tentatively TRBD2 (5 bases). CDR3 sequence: CASGPLVRQFF. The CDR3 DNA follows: TGTGCCAGCGGCCCACTAGTTCGGCAGTTCTTC.